This is a list of T cell receptor beta chains from one sample in a study of shared clonotypes between healthy human individuals. TCRdb's copy holds only in-frame clones and misses some; the assay was immunoSEQ multiplex PCR. Among a few million clones listed, over 85% were seen once. Sequenced material: naive CD4+ T cells sorted from blood. The source is a man in his late teens or twenties in good health. Both conserved end residues are part of each CDR3. D genes are given only for firm matches. Clone size is stated in some rows and not others, as once, few, many or a class when expanded.

TRBV9	.	.	TRBJ1-3	CASSDNYSGNTIYF	TGTGCCAGCAGCGACAACTACTCTGGAAACACCATATATTTT
TRBV6-1	.	.	TRBJ2-1	CASTTPGDLHNEQFF	TGTGCCAGCACTACACCGGGGGACTTGCACAATGAGCAGTTCTTC
TRBV5-8	.	once	TRBJ2-5	CASSEGHHQETQYF	TGTGCCAGCAGCGAAGGGCATCACCAAGAGACCCAGTACTTC
TRBV5-1	.	once	TRBJ1-2	CASSPVTNYGYTF	TGCGCCAGCAGTCCAGTGACCAACTATGGCTACACCTTC
TRBV25-1	.	few	TRBJ1-4	CASSELGTTNEKLFF	TGTGCCAGCAGTGAATTGGGCACAACTAATGAAAAACTGTTTTTT
TRBV5-1	.	.	TRBJ1-4	CASSLAAGRGVEKLFF	TGCGCCAGCAGCTTGGCCGCCGGAAGGGGGGTTGAAAAACTGTTTTTT
TRBV5-5	TRBD1	.	TRBJ2-7	CASSQRGTAYEQYF	TGTGCCAGCAGCCAAAGGGGGACAGCCTACGAGCAGTACTTC
TRBV5-1	.	.	TRBJ2-7	CASSLRPSYEQYF	TGCGCCAGCAGCTTGAGACCAAGCTACGAGCAGTACTTC
TRBV19	.	.	TRBJ1-2	CASSIIPGYGYTF	TGTGCCAGTAGTATTATTCCAGGGTATGGCTACACCTTC
TRBV10-3	.	.	TRBJ1-2	CAISPRGGSYGYTF	TGTGCCATCAGCCCCCGTGGGGGGAGCTATGGCTACACCTTC
TRBV12-5	.	.	TRBJ2-2	CASGLVPENTGELFF	TGTGCTAGTGGTTTGGTACCCGAGAACACCGGGGAGCTGTTTTTT